This T cell receptor (beta chain) was obtained from a study of early stage breast cancer tumors. Background on the study: About 80% of the 16 invasive tumors were ER+, PR+ and HER2-. Invasive lobular carcinomas made up about 35% of the 12 ER+/PR+/HER2- tumors.

TCRdb's copy holds only in-frame clones and misses some; the assay was immunoSEQ multiplex PCR. Among nearly 70,000 clones, approximately 80% were seen once, and the ten largest hold approximately 4.5%. The clonotype comes from a person aged 40-50 years with breast cancer. The sequenced material came from blood.

The chain's CDR3 is CASSWARGLDTEAFF. The CDR3 DNA sequence: TGTGCCAGCAGTTGGGCCAGAGGTTTGGACACTGAAGCTTTCTTT. The rearrangement uses TRBV6-6 and TRBJ1-1; D remains unclear. Trimming pared 4 bases from V and 3 bases from J, leaving 15 bases between. CDR3 length equals 15 residues. Germline CDR1 and CDR2: MNHNY and SVGAGI (reference sequence).